The 9 T cell receptor beta chains below all came from one sample that was sequenced in a study of memory CD4+ T cells and cytomegalovirus serostatus. Using immunoSEQ multiplex PCR, the repertoire was profiled, and TCRdb retains in-frame clones only, with some absent. The table records tens of thousands of clones, 70% to 75% of them present only once. The sort gate was single viable CD3+CD4+CD8-CD45RO+ cells for memory CD4+ T cells. Material for sequencing was memory CD4+ T cells from blood. These receptors all stem from an adult in good health and CMV-seropositive.

The chain employs TRBV28 and TRBJ1-1; D not certain. Trimming removed 3 bases at V and 2 bases at J, with 4 bases between. The CDR3 sequence is 12 residues long. Germline V CDR1 and CDR2: MDHEN, SYDVKM. The chain's CDR3 is CASSFRNTEAFF. The CDR3 nucleotides read TGTGCCAGCAGTTTCCGAAACACTGAAGCTTTCTTT.

This clone was detected only a few times. In DNA, the CDR3 is TGTGCCAGTAGGGGGGACAGGCGTACTGAAGCTTTCTTT. As protein: CASRGDRRTEAFF. The rearrangement uses TRBV19 and TRBJ1-1; TRBD1 aligns across 8 bases. The CDR3 extends over 13 amino acids. Per the germline V gene, CDR1 is LNHDA and CDR2 is SQIVND (reference sequence). Trimming took 6 bases from V and 5 from J; bases not matched to a gene: 5. Supplemented by reference TRBV19 and TRBJ1-1, the full variable domain reads DGGITQSPKYLFRKEGQNVTLSCEQNLNHDAMYWYRQDPGQGLRLIYYSQIVNDFQKGDIAEGYSVSREKKESFPLTVTSAQKNPTAFYLCASRGDRRTEAFFGQGTRLTVV.

The V and J genes are TRBV30 and TRBJ2-7; no reliable D call. In germline, CDR1 is GTSNPN, CDR2 SVGIG (reference sequence). The CDR3 totals 12 residues. Trimming left V 2 bases short and J 10 bases short, with 15 bases between. CDR3 amino acids: CAWSLLGSGQYF. Written as DNA, the CDR3 is TGTGCCTGGAGTTTACTTGGATCCGGACAGTACTTC.

The chain has TRBV7-8 and TRBJ1-4; 7 positions agree with TRBD1. The CDR3 runs 13 residues. CDR1 is SGHVS and CDR2 is FQNEAQ in the germline V gene. Trimming removed 6 bases from V and 7 bases from J; junction bases left unmatched: 5. In nucleotides, the CDR3 is TGTGCCAGCAGGGTCAACAGGGGTGAAAAACTGTTTTTT. It encodes CASRVNRGEKLFF.

This clone was seen a handful of times. The V and J genes are TRBV4-2 and TRBJ1-1; TRBD1 matches at 8 bases. The CDR3 covers 17 residues. J gave up 1 base and V 0 bases, and 7 bases lay outside the gene matches. The germline gives CDR1 LGHNA, CDR2 YNFKEQ. In DNA form, the CDR3 reads TGTGCCAGCAGCCAAGAGCCTCGGGGGACAGGGAACACTGAAGCTTTCTTT. Protein product: CASSQEPRGTGNTEAFF.

The chain carries TRBV2 and TRBJ2-7, with D uncertain. This CDR3 comprises 13 residues. CDR1 and CDR2 from the germline V gene are SNHLY and FYNNEI. Between the trimmed V and J ends, which lost 7 bases and 3 bases, there was a span of 13 bases. CDR3 nucleotides: TGTGCCAGCATGCTCCCCCTGTACTACGAGCAGTACTTC. It codes for CASMLPLYYEQYF.

This chain links TRBV2 with TRBJ2-3, with a tentative D call TRBD2 (5 bases). The V end lost 8 bases, the J end lost 0 bases, and 12 bases lay between the germline ends. Germline V gene data show CDR1 as SNHLY and CDR2 as FYNNEI. This CDR3 comprises 14 residues. The CDR3 nucleotides read TGTGCCAGCGCCGGGGTGATTAGCACAGATACGCAGTATTTT. Its translation: CASAGVISTDTQYF.

This clone occurred a few times. The V gene is TRBV9, the J gene TRBJ2-7; D may be TRBD1 or TRBD2 (5 bases each). Trimming took off 4 bases at V and 4 bases at J, with 18 bases between the two ends. This CDR3 is built from 15 residues. Germline V gene sequence: CDR1 SGDLS, CDR2 YYNGEE. The CDR3 sequence: CASSPTPRGAYEQYF. For the CDR3, the DNA is TGTGCCAGCAGCCCCACCCCGAGGGGAGCTTACGAGCAGTACTTC.

This rearrangement joins TRBV28 to TRBJ1-1; D possibly corresponds to TRBD1 (6 bases). From germline, CDR1 is MDHEN and CDR2 SYDVKM. V lost 6 bases to trimming and J lost 5 bases, with 16 bases between them. The CDR3 length is 14 residues. The CDR3 DNA reads TGTGCCAGCAGGGTAGGGGGGCGCGTGACTGAAGCTTTCTTT. Amino acids: CASRVGGRVTEAFF.